The 24 T cell receptor beta chains below all came from one sample that was sequenced in a study of blood T cell repertoires in COVID-19. Assay used: immunoSEQ multiplex PCR; TCRdb lists only in-frame clones, some missing. The table shows about 91,000 clones, with 60% to 85% occurring only once. Source material: peripheral blood. All receptors come from a man aged 65-85 years with acute or convalescent COVID-19.

The V call is TRBV9, the J call TRBJ2-2; D uncertain. The CDR3 consists of 16 residues. Per germline, CDR1 SGDLS and CDR2 YYNGEE. The germline V and J ends were trimmed by 0 bases and 5 bases, with 14 bases remaining between them. CDR3 nucleotide sequence: TGTGCCAGCAGCGTAGGTGGAAGCAGGTTGACCGGGGAGCTGTTTTTT. Amino acids: CASSVGGSRLTGELFF.

The chain carries TRBV2 and TRBJ1-4; 7 nucleotides align to TRBD1. CDR3 size: 14 residues. Germline V gene data show CDR1 as SNHLY and CDR2 as FYNNEI. After removal of 5 bases from V and 2 bases from J, the junction contained 2 bases not matched to a gene. The CDR3: CASSLQGTNEKLFF. DNA of the CDR3: TGTGCCAGCAGTTTACAGGGGACTAATGAAAAACTGTTTTTT. Full variable domain (rest looked up from reference TRBV2 and TRBJ1-4): EPEVTQTPSHQVTQMGQEVILRCVPISNHLYFYWYRQILGQKVEFLVSFYNNEISEKSEIFDDQFSVERPDGSNFTLKIRSTKLEDSAMYFCASSLQGTNEKLFFGSGTQLSVL.

The chain couples TRBV14 to TRBJ1-2; no definite D call. In germline, CDR1 is SGHDN, CDR2 FVKESK. The CDR3 is 13 amino acids. The V gene lost 1 base and the J gene lost 4 bases, with 7 bases spanning the gap. The CDR3 region has the DNA TGTGCCAGCAGCCAAGGAGCCCCCTATGGCTACACCTTC. Encoded protein: CASSQGAPYGYTF.

The chain has TRBV5-4 and TRBJ2-7; TRBD1 is a possible D gene (5 bases). The CDR3 spans 12 residues. V was pared by 0 bases and J by 5 bases, with 6 bases between. Germline CDR1 reads SGHNT; CDR2 reads YYREEE (reference sequence). CDR3 DNA: TGTGCCAGCAGCTTGGAAGGGGACGAGCAGTACGTC. This translates into CASSLEGDEQYV.

There are a few counts of this clone. V and J are TRBV19 and TRBJ2-7; TRBD1 matches 10 bases. V lost 3 bases, J lost 5 bases, and 4 bases stayed unmatched. Germline values: CDR1 LNHDA, CDR2 SQIVND (reference sequence). This CDR3 is built from 14 residues. CDR3 region: CASSIDRGRNEQYF. The CDR3 nucleotides read TGTGCCAGTAGTATCGACAGGGGGCGAAACGAGCAGTACTTC.

V gene TRBV5-1 combines with J gene TRBJ2-2; D not resolved. Germline CDR1 and CDR2: SGHRS and YFSETQ. Trimming removed 0 bases at V and 5 bases at J, with 8 bases between. CDR3 length equals 14 residues. The CDR3 DNA reads as TGCGCCAGCAGCTTGGTTACAGTTACCGGGGAGCTGTTTTTT. Translation gives CASSLVTVTGELFF.

V usage is TRBV15 and J usage is TRBJ1-1, with a tentative D call TRBD1 (6 bases). The V end lost 4 bases, the J end lost 3 bases, and 15 bases lay between the germline ends. The CDR3 has 15 residues. Germline lookup yields CDR1 LNHNV and CDR2 YYDKDF (reference sequence). The CDR3 DNA sequence: TGTGCCACCAGCACCACAGGGCCCACGGACACTGAAGCTTTCTTT. It is translated as CATSTTGPTDTEAFF.

This clone was recorded a few times. The chain links TRBV21-1 to TRBJ1-5; the D call TRBD1 from the table was never checked on the DNA. TRBV21-1 is described as a pseudogene. This CDR3 region has 16 residues. DNA of the CDR3: TGTGCCAGCAGCAATAACAGGGAAGATAGCAATCAGCCCCAGCATTTT. This gives the protein CASSNNREDSNQPQHF.

This clone has more than one count but fewer than ten. The chain recombines TRBV5-1 with TRBJ2-2, with 8 bases identical to TRBD1. There are 14 residues in the CDR3. The trim removed 6 bases at V and 7 bases at J, leaving 8 bases unmatched. From germline, CDR1 is SGHRS and CDR2 YFSETQ. This chain's CDR3 is CASKEAGGSGELFF. Here the CDR3 DNA reads TGCGCCAGCAAGGAGGCAGGGGGCAGCGGGGAGCTGTTTTTT.

V is TRBV25-1 and J is TRBJ1-4; possible D gene TRBD1, 5 bases. This CDR3 spans 15 amino acids. V lost 1 base and J lost 3, with 9 bases in between. Germline V lookup: CDR1 MGHDK, CDR2 SYGVNS. In DNA, the CDR3 is TGTGCCAGCAGTGAATCATGGGGGGCTAATGAAAAACTGTTTTTT. Translation: CASSESWGANEKLFF.

V gene TRBV6-1 combines with J gene TRBJ1-3; TRBD1 might be the D (6 bases). In germline, CDR1 is MNHNS, CDR2 SASEGT. CDR3 length: 14 residues. The V end lost 3 bases, the J end lost 2 bases, and 8 bases lay between the germline ends. The CDR3 protein is CASSEGGPGNTIYF. The CDR3 DNA is TGTGCCAGCAGTGAGGGGGGGCCTGGAAACACCATATATTTT.

The V gene is TRBV5-8, the J gene TRBJ1-1; D perhaps matches TRBD1 (6 bases). Germline V gives CDR1 SGHTS, CDR2 YDEGEE. Trimming removed 6 bases from V and 0 bases from J, with 12 bases in between. The length of the CDR3 is 14 residues. Written as DNA, the CDR3 is TGTGCCAGCAACTATGGACAGATGAACACTGAAGCTTTCTTT. Its protein is CASNYGQMNTEAFF.

The chain is built from TRBV9 and TRBJ1-1; possibly TRBD1 for D (5 bases). V lost 0 bases, J lost 1 base, and 10 bases lay in between. Germline assignment: CDR1 SGDLS and CDR2 YYNGEE. The CDR3 spans 15 residues. This chain's CDR3 is CASSVGLQGNTEAFF. The CDR3 DNA sequence: TGTGCCAGCAGCGTAGGCCTGCAGGGGAACACTGAAGCTTTCTTT.

The gene calls are TRBV20-1 and TRBJ1-1; D not resolved. Trimming stripped 3 bases from V and 3 bases from J, with 5 bases between. This CDR3 is 11 amino acids long. Per the germline V gene, CDR1 is DFQATT and CDR2 is SNEGSKA (reference sequence). CDR3 sequence: CSASRDTEAFF. The CDR3 region has the DNA TGCAGTGCTAGTCGGGACACTGAAGCTTTCTTT.

V gene TRBV27 combines with J gene TRBJ1-5, with 9 bases lining up with TRBD1. The CDR3 is 15 amino acids. V shed 8 bases, J shed 3 bases, and the junction held 8 bases outside the gene matches. In germline, CDR1 is MNHEY, CDR2 SMNVEV (reference sequence). CDR3 nucleotide sequence: TGTGCCAGCGGGCTTGGACAGGGGTTCAATCAGCCCCAGCATTTT. Translating it yields CASGLGQGFNQPQHF.

This chain links TRBV5-1 with TRBJ1-2; D not resolved. The CDR3 is 14 amino acids. Germline V lookup: CDR1 SGHRS, CDR2 YFSETQ. Trimming pared 4 bases from V and 0 bases from J, leaving 10 bases between. CDR3 DNA sequence: TGCGCCAGCAGCGAGGCGCAGACTAACTATGGCTACACCTTC. Translating it yields CASSEAQTNYGYTF.

The genes are TRBV5-1 and TRBJ1-1; the D is unclear. Germline V gene data show CDR1 as SGHRS and CDR2 as YFSETQ. The V and J ends lost 0 bases and 6 bases respectively, with 9 bases between them. The CDR3 extends over 13 amino acids. CDR3 region: CASSLGQVAEAFF. The CDR3 bases are TGCGCCAGCAGCTTGGGGCAAGTCGCTGAAGCTTTCTTT.

V usage is TRBV6-5 and J usage is TRBJ1-1; TRBD1 matches 7 bases. The trim removed 6 bases at V and 0 bases at J, leaving 4 bases unmatched. CDR1 and CDR2 from the germline V gene are MNHEY and SVGAGI. CDR3 length equals 14 residues. CDR3 protein: CASSSGGMNTEAFF. The CDR3 DNA sequence: TGTGCCAGCAGCTCAGGGGGAATGAACACTGAAGCTTTCTTT.

This chain joins TRBV5-4 and TRBJ1-4; 8 bases fit TRBD1. Germline loops: CDR1 SGHNT, CDR2 YYREEE (reference sequence). V lost 0 bases, J lost 7 bases, and 5 bases stayed unmatched. There are 15 residues in the CDR3. The CDR3 nucleotides read TGTGCCAGCAGCTTGGGACAGGGGTGGACTGAAAAACTGTTTTTT. It codes for CASSLGQGWTEKLFF.

The chain carries TRBV28 and TRBJ2-7; D may be TRBD1 (6 bases). The CDR3 loop spans 14 amino acids. Germline loops: CDR1 MDHEN, CDR2 SYDVKM. V shed 3 bases and J shed 2 bases, with 11 bases lying between them. The CDR3 DNA is TGTGCCAGCAGTTTGAGGGGGTGGGCCTACGAGCAGTACTTC. As protein: CASSLRGWAYEQYF.

The rearrangement uses TRBV28 and TRBJ2-7, with TRBD1 matching 7 bases. CDR1 is MDHEN, CDR2 SYDVKM, per germline. Losses at the gene ends were 7 bases for V and 5 bases for J; bases not matched to a gene: 5. The CDR3 is made up of 12 amino acids. CDR3 sequence: CASTTGAHEQYF. Written as DNA, the CDR3 is TGTGCCAGCACCACAGGGGCCCACGAGCAGTACTTC. The variable domain in full, with the rest retrieved from reference TRBV28 and TRBJ2-7, is DVKVTQSSRYLVKRTGEKVFLECVQDMDHENMFWYRQDPGLGLRLIYFSYDVKMKEKGDIPEGYSVSREKKERFSLILESASTNQTSMYLCASTTGAHEQYFGPGTRLTVT.

V and J are TRBV19 and TRBJ1-5; D unclear. This CDR3 is 15 amino acids long. Germline V CDR1 and CDR2: LNHDA, SQIVND (reference sequence). The ends were cut back, 6 bases at V and 5 bases at J, with 17 bases in the middle. CDR3 sequence (DNA): TGTGCCAGTAGCCCATTAGAGGGAAAGGATCAGCCCCAGCATTTT. This sequence encodes CASSPLEGKDQPQHF.

The chain links TRBV5-1 to TRBJ2-4; 12 nucleotides align to TRBD1. The CDR3 is 16 amino acids. J gave up 5 bases and V 0 bases, and 3 bases lay outside the gene matches. Germline CDR1 and CDR2: SGHRS and YFSETQ. The CDR3 sequence: CASSLEGTGGQNIQYF. CDR3 coding DNA: TGCGCCAGCAGCTTGGAGGGGACAGGGGGCCAAAACATTCAGTACTTC.

V usage is TRBV7-8 and J usage is TRBJ2-7; TRBD1 might be the D (5 bases). The germline gives CDR1 SGHVS, CDR2 FQNEAQ. CDR3 length: 13 residues. Trimming pared 6 bases from V and 5 bases from J, leaving 14 bases between. CDR3 bases: TGTGCCAGCAGGGGCGCAGGGCACGACGAGCAGTACTTC. The encoded protein is CASRGAGHDEQYF.